Below are 23 T cell receptor beta chains sequenced from a single sample in a study of shared clonotypes between healthy human individuals (dated by TCRdb to the early 2020s). CD8 naive samples were CD45RO-negative cells positively selected for CCR7, giving a CD45RA+CCR7+ population that excluded TemRA cells. Library preparation employed the immunoSEQ multiplex PCR assay. Sourced from immuneACCESS, this table was stored by TCRdb with only in-frame sequences that have V and J called. A share of the clones is absent; for the studies checked, an unresolved V gene accounts for under half, and the remainder has no known explanation. This sample gives about 2.1 million clones in total; roughly 95% of them show up just once. Over 1.5% of the sample lies in the top ten. The source material was naive CD8+ T cells from PBMCs. This sample's cell subset or site label indicates: CD45RA+CCR7+. The receptors shown here come from a man aged 18 to 30 in good health. Some clones in this sample may be carry-over from other donors' samples.

The chain recombines TRBV5-1 with TRBJ2-3; 9 positions match TRBD1. V lost 2 bases to trimming and J lost 10 bases; unmatched junction nucleotides: 14. There are 16 residues in the CDR3. Germline loops: CDR1 SGHRS, CDR2 YFSETQ. The CDR3 bases are TGCGCCAGCAGCTTTGAAACAGGGGGCATGGACAAGGCGCAGTATTTT. Its translation: CASSFETGGMDKAQYF. The variable domain in full, with the rest retrieved from reference TRBV5-1 and TRBJ2-3, is KAGVTQTPRYLIKTRGQQVTLSCSPISGHRSVSWYQQTPGQGLQFLFEYFSETQRNKGNFPGRFSGRQFSNSRSEMNVSTLELGDSALYLCASSFETGGMDKAQYFGPGTRLTVL.

This chain connects TRBV30 to TRBJ1-3; no firm D call. Germline assignment: CDR1 GTSNPN and CDR2 SVGIG (reference sequence). The ends were cut back, 3 bases at V and 0 bases at J, with 12 bases in the middle. The CDR3 covers 15 residues. The CDR3 region is CAWSLGGFSGNTIYF. In DNA form, the CDR3 reads TGTGCCTGGAGCCTGGGAGGGTTCTCTGGAAACACCATATATTTT.

The V gene is TRBV4-3, the J gene TRBJ1-2, with TRBD1 as a possible D gene (6 bases). Germline CDR1 is LGHNA and CDR2 is YSLEER. V was trimmed by 5 bases and J by 6 bases, leaving 25 bases between them. CDR3 length: 17 residues. CDR3 sequence reads: CASSLSPGTLLGDGYTF. Written as DNA, the CDR3 is TGCGCCAGCAGCTTAAGCCCCGGGACACTTCTTGGGGATGGCTACACCTTC.

This sequence joins TRBV15 and TRBJ1-5; D ambiguous. The V gene's germline CDR1 is LNHNV and CDR2 YYDKDF (reference sequence). This CDR3 is built from 13 residues. V was pared by 1 base and J by 4 bases, with 5 bases between. The CDR3 here is CATSRAINQPQHF. DNA of the CDR3: TGTGCCACCAGCAGAGCGATAAATCAGCCCCAGCATTTT.

This clone was counted once. The chain is built from TRBV5-4 and TRBJ1-4; tentatively, D is TRBD1 (5 bases). V lost 2 bases and J lost 3, with 8 bases in between. The CDR3 spans 14 residues. Germline values: CDR1 SGHNT, CDR2 YYREEE (reference sequence). The DNA for the CDR3 is TGTGCCAGCAGCTTAGGGGATTCTAATGAAAAACTGTTTTTT. It yields the protein CASSLGDSNEKLFF.

The gene calls are TRBV28 and TRBJ2-1, with TRBD2 matching 7 bases. This CDR3 is built from 17 residues. V gave up 6 bases and J gave up 8 bases; unmatched junction bases: 19. Germline CDR1 MDHEN, CDR2 SYDVKM. DNA for the CDR3: TGTGCCAGCAGCTTGGTGCGGGAGAGCTTGGAGTCGGATGAGCAGTTCTTC. This gives the protein CASSLVRESLESDEQFF.

The chain links TRBV9 to TRBJ2-1; 9 bases fit TRBD2. The CDR3 length is 15 residues. Trimming took 4 bases from V and 7 from J; bases not matched to a gene: 9. Germline CDR1 and CDR2: SGDLS and YYNGEE. This chain's CDR3 is CASSPWREGGNEQFF. CDR3 sequence (DNA): TGTGCCAGCAGCCCTTGGCGGGAGGGGGGGAATGAGCAGTTCTTC.

The J gene is TRBJ1-6, the V gene TRBV11-3; D call uncertain. CDR1 and CDR2 from the germline V gene are SGHNT and YENEEA. The V end was cut by 5 bases, the J end by 7 bases, with 6 bases between. This CDR3 contains 12 residues. The CDR3 nucleotides read TGTGCCAGCAGCCACGGGAATTCACCCCTCCACTTT. Translating gives CASSHGNSPLHF.

This chain uses TRBV9 with TRBJ2-1; maybe TRBD2 (5 bases). Trimming removed 4 bases at V and 7 bases at J, with 21 bases between. This CDR3 has 16 residues. Germline CDR1 is SGDLS and CDR2 is YYNGEE. The CDR3 DNA reads TGTGCCAGCAGCCGACCGCGGGCTGGGCGACCTAATGAGCAGTTCTTC. This codes for CASSRPRAGRPNEQFF.

The chain is built from TRBV7-6 and TRBJ2-7; D not certain. Germline loops: CDR1 SGHVS, CDR2 FNYEAQ. Trimming left V 1 base short and J 0 bases short, with 10 bases between. The CDR3 contains 15 residues. CDR3 amino acids: CASSLEPESSYEQYF. CDR3 DNA: TGTGCCAGCAGCTTAGAACCGGAGAGCTCCTACGAGCAGTACTTC.

The V gene is TRBV6-1, the J gene TRBJ2-7; no definite D call. The germline CDR1 and CDR2 sequences are MNHNS and SASEGT. This CDR3 region has 16 residues. V lost 6 bases and J 3 bases, leaving 21 bases between the germline ends. CDR3 nucleotides: TGTGCCAGCAGCGAAACCTCGCTGACACCGGACTACGAGCAGTACTTC. Translating gives CASSETSLTPDYEQYF.

V and J are TRBV2 and TRBJ1-5, with unresolved D. Between the trimmed V and J ends, which lost 1 base and 1 base, there was a span of 8 bases. This CDR3 is built from 15 residues. CDR1 is SNHLY, CDR2 FYNNEI, per germline. CDR3: CASSEDGQSNQPQHF. CDR3 nucleotide sequence: TGTGCCAGCAGTGAAGACGGGCAGAGCAATCAGCCCCAGCATTTT.

V gene TRBV1 combines with J gene TRBJ1-5. TRBV1 is noted as a pseudogene. The CDR3 totals 14 residues. CDR3: CTSTCQGRGRPQHF. The DNA of the CDR3 is TGCACCAGCACCTGCCAAGGTCGAGGGCGCCCCCAGCATTTT.

CDR3 amino acids: CASGSEWEQNYGYTF. The DNA of the CDR3 is TGTGCCAGCGGTTCGGAGTGGGAGCAGAACTATGGCTACACCTTC. The gene calls are TRBV28 and TRBJ1-2; D is unresolved. The V and J ends lost 8 bases and 2 bases respectively, with 18 bases between them. The CDR3 spans 15 residues. The germline CDR1 and CDR2 sequences are MDHEN and SYDVKM.

The V call is TRBV6-5, the J call TRBJ1-2; D remains unclear. Trimming took off 0 bases at V and 0 bases at J, with 8 bases between the two ends. The CDR3 consists of 15 residues. The germline CDR1 and CDR2 sequences are MNHEY and SVGAGI. CDR3 DNA sequence: TGTGCCAGCAGTTACTCCGTGACATCTAACTATGGCTACACCTTC. Protein sequence: CASSYSVTSNYGYTF.

The J gene is TRBJ2-1, the V gene TRBV7-9; TRBD2 matches at 10 bases. CDR3 length equals 15 residues. Trimming removed 5 bases from V and 4 bases from J; junction bases left unmatched: 5. Looked up from germline, CDR1 is SEHNR and CDR2 is FQNEAQ (reference sequence). CDR3 loop: CASSAGLAEYNEQFF. As DNA, the CDR3 is TGTGCCAGCAGCGCTGGACTAGCGGAGTACAATGAGCAGTTCTTC.

J is TRBJ1-2 and V is TRBV28; weak D call: TRBD1 (6 bases). Trimming took 2 bases from V and 2 from J, leaving 9 bases between them. CDR3 length: 14 residues. Looked up from germline, CDR1 is MDHEN and CDR2 is SYDVKM. The CDR3 reads CASSLTGQNYGYTF. CDR3 nucleotide sequence: TGTGCCAGCAGTTTAACCGGACAGAACTATGGCTACACCTTC.

The chain is built from TRBV29-1 and TRBJ2-1; 8 bases map to TRBD2. V was clipped by 4 bases and J by 3 bases; unmatched bases: 8. The CDR3 extends over 15 amino acids. Germline V gene data show CDR1 as SQVTM and CDR2 as ANQGSEA. The CDR3 sequence is CSVVSLAEIYNEQFF. The CDR3 region has the DNA TGCAGCGTTGTATCACTAGCGGAGATCTACAATGAGCAGTTCTTC.

This rearrangement joins TRBV21-1 to TRBJ2-7; the table's D call of TRBD1 was not tested on the DNA. TRBV21-1 is a recognized pseudogene. The CDR3 extends over 18 amino acids. CDR3 nucleotides: TGTGCCAGCAGCAAAGCGGGGACAGGTCTGGGGTTCTTCCACGAGCAGTACTTC. Translating it yields CASSKAGTGLGFFHEQYF.

The table lists this clone with a count of one. The chain is built from TRBV28 and TRBJ2-7; 9 positions agree with TRBD1. The CDR3 consists of 15 residues. Germline-derived CDR1 and CDR2 are MDHEN and SYDVKM. The ends lost 6 bases at V and 2 bases at J; junction bases unmatched: 8. CDR3 protein: CASRRNRDRAYEQYF. As DNA, the CDR3 is TGTGCCAGCAGAAGAAACCGGGACAGGGCCTACGAGCAGTACTTC. The whole variable domain, filled in from reference TRBV28 and TRBJ2-7, reads DVKVTQSSRYLVKRTGEKVFLECVQDMDHENMFWYRQDPGLGLRLIYFSYDVKMKEKGDIPEGYSVSREKKERFSLILESASTNQTSMYLCASRRNRDRAYEQYFGPGTRLTVT.

A note on this clone: The junction differs from germline at one of its ends, possibly a read error. This chain links TRBV11-2 with TRBJ2-7, with 12 nucleotides matching TRBD2. Germline CDR1 is SGHAT and CDR2 is FQNNGV. The CDR3 totals 12 residues. CDR3 amino acids: CASSLGLAGMDF. CDR3 DNA: TGTGCCAGCAGCCTCGGACTAGCGGGAATGGACTTC. Full variable domain (outside the CDR3, taken from reference TRBV11-2 and TRBJ2-7): EAGVAQSPRYKIIEKRQSVAFWCNPISGHATLYWYQQILGQGPKLLIQFQNNGVVDDSQLPKDRFSAERLKGVDSTLKIQPAKLEDSAVYLCASSLGLAGMDFGPGTRLTVT.

The V and J genes are TRBV9 and TRBJ2-3; 10 bases align to TRBD1. The CDR3 is 15 amino acids. With V trimmed by 4 bases and J by 4 bases, 6 bases remained unmatched. CDR1 is SGDLS and CDR2 is YYNGEE in the germline V gene. The CDR3 sequence: CASSPGTGDADTQYF. For the CDR3, the DNA is TGTGCCAGCAGCCCCGGGACAGGGGACGCAGATACGCAGTATTTT. Combining the CDR3 with reference TRBV9 and TRBJ2-3 gives the whole variable domain DSGVTQTPKHLITATGQRVTLRCSPRSGDLSVYWYQQSLDQGLQFLIQYYNGEERAKGNILERFSAQQFPDLHSELNLSSLELGDSALYFCASSPGTGDADTQYFGPGTRLTVL.

The V gene is TRBV7-9, the J gene TRBJ2-5; no clear D gene. Germline V gene lookup returns CDR1 SEHNR and CDR2 FQNEAQ (reference sequence). The CDR3 runs 14 residues. Trimming took off 8 bases at V and 2 bases at J, with 15 bases between the two ends. The CDR3 reads CASSQTQNQETQYF. The DNA of the CDR3 is TGTGCCAGCTCCCAGACTCAAAATCAAGAGACCCAGTACTTC.